The 12 T cell receptor beta chains in this list originate from one sample, sequenced in a study of OX40 agonist ivuxolimab in advanced cancers. Method: immunoSEQ multiplex PCR; TCRdb's copy keeps in-frame clones and lacks some. The sample gives more than 25,000 clones, around 86% of which show up once; about a fifth is in the top ten. The sequencing used CD4+ or CD8+ T cells sorted from blood, collected in a trial of the OX40 agonist ivuxolimab. These receptors all come from an adult with an advanced solid tumor such as melanoma, head and neck, liver or kidney cancer.

This clone has a single count. Other nucleotide sequences from this sample produce the same CDR3. The chain carries TRBV5-6 and TRBJ2-7; D gene unclear. Trimming cost V 0 bases and J 4 bases, with 2 bases left between them. The CDR3 is made up of 11 amino acids. Germline values: CDR1 SGHDT, CDR2 YYEEEE. The CDR3 loop is CASSLGYEQYF. CDR3 nucleotide sequence: TGTGCCAGCAGCTTGGGTTACGAGCAGTACTTC.

The rearrangement uses TRBV15 and TRBJ1-2, with TRBD1 matching over 7 bases. This CDR3 is 15 amino acids long. With V trimmed by 5 bases and J by 2 bases, 8 bases remained unmatched. Germline V gives CDR1 LNHNV, CDR2 YYDKDF (reference sequence). CDR3 in DNA: TGTGCCACCAGCGCGAGGGACAGAACGAACTATGGCTACACCTTC. It specifies CATSARDRTNYGYTF.

This clone was seen a handful of times. CDR3 nucleotide sequence: TGCGCCAGCTCGAACAGGTTGAACACTGAAGCTTTCTTT. Translation: CASSNRLNTEAFF. The chain has TRBV10-1 and TRBJ1-1, with D possibly matching TRBD1 (5 bases). The V and J ends lost 8 bases and 0 bases respectively, with 10 bases between them. The CDR3 covers 13 residues. Germline V gives CDR1 WNHNN, CDR2 SYGVQD (reference sequence).

The rearrangement links TRBV29-1 to TRBJ2-3; perhaps TRBD2 as D (7 bases). CDR1 and CDR2 from the germline V gene are SQVTM and ANQGSEA. The CDR3 is 14 amino acids. The germline V and J ends were trimmed by 4 bases and 0 bases, with 11 bases remaining between them. The CDR3 coding sequence is TGCAGCGTTGGAGCGGGGACAAGCACAGATACGCAGTATTTT. It codes for CSVGAGTSTDTQYF.

This clone was seen only a few times. V and J are TRBV7-9 and TRBJ2-3; 15 bases map to TRBD2. In germline, CDR1 is SEHNR, CDR2 FQNEAQ (reference sequence). The CDR3 consists of 17 residues. J gave up 2 bases and V 3 bases, and 3 bases lay outside the gene matches. As DNA, the CDR3 is TGTGCCAGCAGCTTGGGGACTAGCGGGGGGCACACAGATACGCAGTATTTT. Translating gives CASSLGTSGGHTDTQYF.

The rearrangement joins TRBV5-5 to TRBJ1-2, with D unresolved. The V gene lost 0 bases and the J gene lost 3 bases, with 12 bases spanning the gap. The CDR3 extends over 15 amino acids. CDR1 is SGHKS and CDR2 is YYEKEE in the germline V gene (reference sequence). The CDR3 nucleotides read TGTGCCAGCAGCTTGGGTCGCCGCTACGACTATGGCTACACCTTC. Translation: CASSLGRRYDYGYTF.

The chain uses TRBV11-2 and TRBJ1-3; maybe TRBD1 (5 bases). This CDR3 has 14 amino acids. Germline V CDR1 and CDR2: SGHAT, FQNNGV. The ends were cut back, 5 bases at V and 4 bases at J, with 12 bases in the middle. CDR3: CASSPRGSGNTIYF. The CDR3 DNA sequence: TGTGCCAGCAGCCCCCGGGGGTCCGGAAACACCATATATTTT.

This clone was observed once. V usage is TRBV6-6 and J usage is TRBJ2-7; TRBD2 matches 11 bases. Germline values: CDR1 MNHNY, CDR2 SVGAGI (reference sequence). The ends lost 5 bases at V and 4 bases at J; junction bases unmatched: 7. This CDR3 contains 15 residues. As DNA, the CDR3 is TGTGCCAGCAGTCCCTCGACTAGCGGGGCGTACGAGCAGTACTTC. Translating gives CASSPSTSGAYEQYF.

This chain links TRBV28 with TRBJ2-7, with D uncertain. The CDR3 runs 13 residues. The germline gives CDR1 MDHEN, CDR2 SYDVKM. V lost 1 base and J 3 bases, leaving 7 bases between the germline ends. The CDR3 spells CASSLFGVYEQYF. The DNA for the CDR3 is TGTGCCAGCAGTTTATTTGGGGTCTACGAGCAGTACTTC.

The J gene is TRBJ2-3, the V gene TRBV10-1, with D unresolved. The CDR3 consists of 15 residues. Trimming shortened V by 0 bases and J by 0 bases, and 7 bases separated the two germline ends. Germline CDR1 WNHNN, CDR2 SYGVQD (reference sequence). This chain's CDR3 is CASSESMVSTDTQYF. Here the CDR3 DNA reads TGCGCCAGCAGTGAGTCCATGGTCAGCACAGATACGCAGTATTTT.

V is TRBV19 and J is TRBJ1-2; tentatively, D is TRBD1 (5 bases). The ends were cut back, 8 bases at V and 9 bases at J, with 13 bases in the middle. The CDR3 is 11 residues long. From germline, CDR1 is LNHDA and CDR2 SQIVND (reference sequence). CDR3 loop: CASARGGSYTF. The CDR3 DNA is TGTGCCAGTGCCCGGGGGGGAAGCTACACCTTC.

The chain combines TRBV7-8 with TRBJ1-2; 10 positions match TRBD1. V was pared by 5 bases and J by 1 base, with 10 bases of the junction left unmatched. Germline-derived CDR1 and CDR2 are SGHVS and FQNEAQ. CDR3 size: 17 residues. DNA for the CDR3: TGTGCCAGCAGCCGGGAGGCGGGGACAGGGGTTAACTATGGCTACACCTTC. Translating gives CASSREAGTGVNYGYTF. The variable domain in full, completed from reference TRBV7-8 and TRBJ1-2, reads GAGVSQSPRYKVAKRGQDVALRCDPISGHVSLFWYQQALGQGPEFLTYFQNEAQLDKSGLPSDRFFAERPEGSVSTLKIQRTQQEDSAVYLCASSREAGTGVNYGYTFGSGTRLTVV.